This T cell receptor (beta chain) stems from a study of blood T cell repertoires in COVID-19. Study-wide background: Samples taken during acute and convalescent COVID-19 were collected in the United States, Italy and Spain. T cells, B-cell-depleted T cells, or PBMCs supplied cDNA or gDNA.

The junction had 12 bases not matched to a gene; V was cut back by 2 bases and J by 8 bases. Germline assignment: CDR1 SNHLY and CDR2 FYNNEI. This CDR3 comprises 17 residues. Some clones are missing from TCRdb's copy, which holds only in-frame ones; the method was immunoSEQ multiplex PCR. The sample holds about 90,000 clones, less than 95% seen once. Sequencing was performed on peripheral blood. The chain combines TRBV2 with TRBJ2-1; 10 bases match TRBD2. The sequence was collected from a man aged 50 to 60 with acute or convalescent COVID-19. CDR3 DNA: TGTGCCAGCAGTGAAATTCGGCTAGCGGGAGTTGTCGATGAGCAGTTCTTC. Translated, it gives CASSEIRLAGVVDEQFF. Filled out from reference TRBV2 and TRBJ2-1, the complete variable domain reads EPEVTQTPSHQVTQMGQEVILRCVPISNHLYFYWYRQILGQKVEFLVSFYNNEISEKSEIFDDQFSVERPDGSNFTLKIRSTKLEDSAMYFCASSEIRLAGVVDEQFFGPGTRLTVL.